This TCR beta chain is from a study of T cell responses to AZD1222 COVID-19 vaccine. Assay used: immunoSEQ multiplex PCR; TCRdb lists only in-frame clones, some missing. The table lists roughly 140,000 clones, about 88% of them singletons, with 3.1% in the top ten. Samples with a second dose at about 4 or about 12 weeks were pooled together. Germline loops: CDR1 MDHEN, CDR2 SYDVKM. CDR3 size: 12 residues. Trimming shortened V by 5 bases and J by 5 bases, and 9 bases separated the two germline ends. Study-wide results and limits: Donors skewed white British and female; clonal diversity was possibly underestimated.

Worth noting for this clone: Its cognate antigen is unknown.

This chain joins TRBV28 and TRBJ1-2; D is unclear. This sample comprised peripheral blood, obtained 28 days after the second AZD1222 dose. The sequence derives from an adult who received the AZD1222 COVID-19 vaccine. CDR3 DNA: TGTGCCAGCAGTAGGGCCGTGTATGGCTACACCTTC. It encodes CASSRAVYGYTF.